This T cell receptor (beta chain) was found in a study of blood T cell repertoires in COVID-19. The wider study: Sample material is recorded as cDNA or gDNA derived from T cells, B-cell-depleted T cells, or PBMCs.

Participants were aged about 18 to 89 years from roughly 25 US areas. Two negative PCRs, clearance, or symptom resolution had been documented for recovered Cohort 3 donors. Produced via immunoSEQ multiplex PCR; TCRdb's table is partial and in-frame only. The data hold about 160,000 clones, with around four fifths observed a single time. This clone was observed once. The TCR was taken from a woman in her 50s who had recovered from COVID-19. Sequencing input: PBMCs or T cells enriched from blood (not recorded which).

The CDR3 coding sequence is TGTGCCAGCTCAGGAGGGGACAGAGCCTCTGGAAACACCATATATTTT. Its protein is CASSGGDRASGNTIYF. V and J are TRBV18 and TRBJ1-3, with TRBD1 matching 7 bases. This CDR3 has 16 residues. V dropped 5 bases and J dropped 0; count of bases not matched to a gene: 7. CDR1 and CDR2 from the germline V gene are KGHSH and LQKENI.